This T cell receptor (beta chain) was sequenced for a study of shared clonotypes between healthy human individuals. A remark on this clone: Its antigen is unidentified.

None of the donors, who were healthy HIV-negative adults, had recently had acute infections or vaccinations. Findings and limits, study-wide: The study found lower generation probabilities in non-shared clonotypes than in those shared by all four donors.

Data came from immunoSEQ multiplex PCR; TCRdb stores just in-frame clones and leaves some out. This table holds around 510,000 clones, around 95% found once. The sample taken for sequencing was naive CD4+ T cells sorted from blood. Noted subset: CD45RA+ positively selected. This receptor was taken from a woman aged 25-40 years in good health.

This chain's CDR3 is CASSPDRGTGELFF. DNA for the CDR3: TGTGCCAGTAGTCCAGACAGAGGCACCGGGGAGCTGTTTTTT. The chain employs TRBV19 and TRBJ2-2; tentative D call: TRBD1 (5 bases). The germline V gene encodes CDR1 LNHDA and CDR2 SQIVND (reference sequence). Trimming removed 5 bases at V and 4 bases at J, with 11 bases between. CDR3 length equals 14 residues.